What follows are 18 T cell receptor beta chains derived from one specimen sequenced in a study of post-analysis software for immune sequencing data. Unique molecular identifiers were carried by the TCR beta cDNA libraries. TCRdb analysed the PCR reads with MiXCR anew, one entry per CDR3 protein. The table has about 200,000 distinct CDR3 sequences, around 29% seen once. These receptors' targets are unknown. Study results and limitations: Several TRBV segments occurring more often in patients than controls included TRBV5-6, TRBV5-1 and TRBV20-1.

The sample taken for sequencing was blood. Receptors were obtained from a girl aged 2-17 years with multiple sclerosis.

In its sample, this clonotype was seen a few times. V usage is TRBV20-1 and J usage is TRBJ1-5; 7 nucleotides match TRBD1. V lost 6 bases and J lost 3; bases outside the gene matches: 8. This CDR3 region has 14 residues. Germline-derived CDR1 and CDR2 are DFQATT and SNEGSKA (reference sequence). Written as DNA, the CDR3 is TGCAGTGCCAGAAGGGGGACAGTCAATCAGCCCCAGCATTTT. Translated: CSARRGTVNQPQHF.

This clonotype was detected a few times. The rearrangement joins TRBV28 to TRBJ2-5; D gene ambiguous. Looked up from germline, CDR1 is MDHEN and CDR2 is SYDVKM. The CDR3 loop spans 14 amino acids. Trimming shortened V by 1 base and J by 2 bases, and 8 bases separated the two germline ends. The CDR3 loop is CASSLYSRQETQYF. CDR3 in DNA: TGTGCCAGCAGTTTATACTCCCGGCAAGAGACCCAGTACTTC.

A remark on this clonotype: This clone may be a read error of a much larger clone one base away. In DNA form, the CDR3 reads TGCGCCAGCAGACGTGGACAGAGCACAGGTACGCAGTATTTT. It codes for CASRRGQSTGTQYF. This rearrangement joins TRBV5-1 to TRBJ2-3, with D tentatively TRBD1 (6 bases). There are 14 residues in the CDR3. Germline CDR1 reads SGHRS; CDR2 reads YFSETQ.

The chain is built from TRBV5-1 and TRBJ2-5, with 7 bases that match TRBD1. The length of the CDR3 is 15 residues. CDR1 and CDR2 (germline): SGHRS, YFSETQ. Trimming took 1 base from V and 4 from J; bases not matched to a gene: 7. The CDR3 DNA reads TGCGCCAGCAGCTTGCTAGGGGGCAATGGAGAGACCCAGTACTTC. This encodes CASSLLGGNGETQYF.

V and J are TRBV6-5 and TRBJ2-1, with TRBD2 as a possible D gene (6 bases). The V gene lost 0 bases and the J gene lost 3 bases, with 12 bases spanning the gap. Germline V gives CDR1 MNHEY, CDR2 SVGAGI. CDR3 size: 16 residues. The DNA of the CDR3 is TGTGCCAGCAGTTACTCGAGTCTAGCGAGCTACAATGAGCAGTTCTTC. Its translation: CASSYSSLASYNEQFF.

The rearrangement links TRBV20-1 to TRBJ2-7; either TRBD1 or TRBD2 may fit D (5 bases each). The CDR3 is 15 residues long. With 0 bases removed from V and 4 bases from J, the gap between germline ends came to 16 bases. Germline V gene data show CDR1 as DFQATT and CDR2 as SNEGSKA (reference sequence). The DNA of the CDR3 is TGCAGTGCTAGAGATCAGTTGGGACCAGTTTACGAGCAGTACTTC. It is translated as CSARDQLGPVYEQYF.

For the CDR3, the DNA is TGTGCCAGCTCACCAGGGACAGGGAGGGAAGAGACCCAGTACTTC. Protein: CASSPGTGREETQYF. The genes are TRBV18 and TRBJ2-5; 9 bases align to TRBD1. Germline CDR1 KGHSH, CDR2 LQKENI. The J segment lost 3 bases and the V segment lost 2 bases, leaving 4 bases of the junction unmatched. CDR3 length: 15 amino acids.

The chain joins TRBV7-2 to TRBJ2-1; 9 nucleotides match TRBD2. Per the germline V gene, CDR1 is SGHTA and CDR2 is FQGNSA. The CDR3 contains 15 residues. The trim removed 1 base at V and 9 bases at J, leaving 7 bases unmatched. The CDR3 reads CASSLVGTSSGEQFF. CDR3 nucleotides: TGTGCCAGCAGCTTAGTCGGGACTAGCAGCGGTGAGCAGTTCTTC. Using reference TRBV7-2 and TRBJ2-1 for the parts outside the CDR3, the full variable domain is GAGVSQSPSNKVTEKGKDVELRCDPISGHTALYWYRQSLGQGLEFLIYFQGNSAPDKSGLPSDRFSAERTGGSVSTLTIQRTQQEDSAVYLCASSLVGTSSGEQFFGPGTRLTVL.

This chain joins TRBV2 and TRBJ1-5; 10 bases are shared with TRBD1. The CDR3 is 12 residues long. V gave up 6 bases and J gave up 9 bases; unmatched junction bases: 2. Germline V gives CDR1 SNHLY, CDR2 FYNNEI. Written as DNA, the CDR3 is TGTGCCAGCAGAGGACAGGGGGGGCCCCAGCATTTT. Encoded protein: CASRGQGGPQHF.

As to this clonotype: An end of the junction does not agree with germline; a read error may underlie this. This chain connects TRBV5-8 to TRBJ1-2; D gene uncertain. Germline V gives CDR1 SGHTS, CDR2 YDEGEE. CDR3 size: 13 residues. The CDR3 sequence: CACSDPPQDGYTF. CDR3 DNA sequence: TGTGCCTGCAGCGATCCTCCCCAGGATGGCTACACCTTC.

This clonotype has more than one count but fewer than ten. The chain is built from TRBV12-3 or TRBV12-4 and TRBJ1-1; TRBD1 matches at 9 bases. The CDR3 sequence is 14 residues long. V shed 2 bases and J 5 bases; nucleotides not matched to a gene: 3. For the CDR3, the DNA is TGTGCCAGCAGTTTACGGGACAGGGAAACTGAAGCTTTCTTT. Its protein product is CASSLRDRETEAFF.

The chain combines TRBV7-2 with TRBJ2-7; D is perhaps TRBD1 (5 bases). Germline V lookup: CDR1 SGHTA, CDR2 FQGNSA. V lost 4 bases, J lost 4 bases, and 11 bases lay in between. This CDR3 contains 13 residues. The CDR3 loop is CASSSGRIYEQYF. In DNA, the CDR3 is TGTGCCAGCAGCTCAGGGCGGATATACGAGCAGTACTTC.

As concerns this clonotype: A much larger clone lies a single base off, so this may be a read error. V is TRBV6-5 and J is TRBJ2-1, with a weak D call TRBD2 (6 bases). Germline CDR1 is MNHEY and CDR2 is SVGAGI. The CDR3 totals 16 residues. Trimming pared 6 bases from V and 6 bases from J, leaving 21 bases between. CDR3 bases: TGTGCCAGCAGGGGACGGGGGAAGCGTGTAGGCAATGAGCAGTTCTTC. Translation gives CASRGRGKRVGNEQFF.

This clonotype was detected only a few times. The chain employs TRBV15 and TRBJ2-1; D uncertain. Trimming shortened V by 1 base and J by 5 bases, and 6 bases separated the two germline ends. The length of the CDR3 is 13 residues. Germline assignment: CDR1 LNHNV and CDR2 YYDKDF (reference sequence). CDR3 residues: CATSRGPNNEQFF. CDR3 DNA sequence: TGTGCCACCAGCAGAGGACCTAACAATGAGCAGTTCTTC. Based on the CDR3 plus reference TRBV15 and TRBJ2-1, the full variable domain is DAMVIQNPRYQVTQFGKPVTLSCSQTLNHNVMYWYQQKSSQAPKLLFHYYDKDFNNEADTPDNFQSRRPNTSFCFLDIRSPGLGDTAMYLCATSRGPNNEQFFGPGTRLTVL.

This clonotype was picked up a small number of times. The chain links TRBV9 to TRBJ1-2; possible D gene TRBD1, 5 bases. The CDR3 consists of 13 residues. V was trimmed by 0 bases and J by 2 bases, leaving 5 bases between them. From germline, CDR1 is SGDLS and CDR2 YYNGEE. CDR3 region: CASSVGQNYGYTF. The CDR3 DNA sequence: TGTGCCAGCAGCGTAGGACAGAACTATGGCTACACCTTC.

The chain is built from TRBV20-1 and TRBJ1-6; possibly TRBD1 for D (5 bases). Trimming took off 1 base at V and 12 bases at J, with 7 bases between the two ends. The CDR3 is made up of 11 amino acids. Germline CDR1 reads DFQATT; CDR2 reads SNEGSKA (reference sequence). CDR3 residues: CSARAGGPLHF. In DNA, the CDR3 is TGCAGTGCTAGAGCCGGGGGACCCCTCCACTTT.

Turning to this clonotype: A junction boundary mismatches the germline segment, possibly from a read error. The chain combines TRBV7-7 with TRBJ2-2, with TRBD1 matching over 7 bases. CDR1 is SSHAT, CDR2 FNYEAQ, per germline (reference sequence). The CDR3 has 15 residues. The CDR3 region is CASSLGTANTGELFF. Written as DNA, the CDR3 is TGTGCTAGCAGCTTGGGGACAGCGAACACCGGGGAGCTGTTTTTT.

This clonotype has at least ten counts. The chain couples TRBV27 to TRBJ1-2; D gene ambiguous. The length of the CDR3 is 15 residues. V lost 6 bases, J lost 6 bases, and 20 bases lay in between. Germline values: CDR1 MNHEY, CDR2 SMNVEV (reference sequence). In DNA, the CDR3 is TGTGCCAGCAGGGGCGGGATTGGTATATTTGATGGCTACACCTTC. It yields the protein CASRGGIGIFDGYTF.